The 32 T cell receptor beta chains below all came from one sample that was sequenced in a study of blood T cell repertoires in COVID-19. Method: immunoSEQ multiplex PCR; TCRdb's copy keeps in-frame clones and lacks some. The top ten clones hold around 9.9% of a sample with some 250,000 clones, approximately 80% of them seen once. The source material was peripheral blood. These receptor sequences come from a woman older than 75 with acute or convalescent COVID-19.

The genes are TRBV2 and TRBJ2-7; a possible D gene is TRBD1 (6 bases). V was pared by 4 bases and J by 0 bases, with 13 bases between. CDR3 length: 15 amino acids. Germline CDR1 SNHLY, CDR2 FYNNEI. The CDR3 region has the DNA TGTGCCAGCAGTGTCCTAGGGACATCCTCCTACGAGCAGTACTTC. Protein product: CASSVLGTSSYEQYF.

The chain links TRBV4-2 to TRBJ1-2, with 7 bases aligning to TRBD1. V shed 0 bases and J 6 bases; nucleotides not matched to a gene: 13. CDR3 length: 17 residues. Germline V gene data show CDR1 as LGHNA and CDR2 as YNFKEQ. CDR3 loop: CASSQEVKGGPYDGYTF. CDR3 coding DNA: TGTGCCAGCAGCCAAGAGGTTAAAGGGGGCCCCTATGATGGCTACACCTTC.

The chain couples TRBV15 to TRBJ1-5; TRBD1 matches at 7 bases. The CDR3 has 14 residues. Looked up from germline, CDR1 is LNHNV and CDR2 is YYDKDF (reference sequence). J gave up 5 bases and V 4 bases, and 5 bases lay outside the gene matches. The CDR3 DNA reads as TGTGCCACCAGCACCCGGACAGGTGATCAGCCCCAGCATTTT. It encodes CATSTRTGDQPQHF.

The rearrangement joins TRBV2 to TRBJ1-2; a possible D gene is TRBD1 (6 bases). The germline V and J ends were trimmed by 6 bases and 1 base, with 9 bases remaining between them. Germline V CDR1 and CDR2: SNHLY, FYNNEI. The CDR3 runs to 13 residues. In DNA form, the CDR3 reads TGTGCCAGCAGGGACAGTCTTAACTATGGCTACACCTTC. It codes for CASRDSLNYGYTF.

There are a few counts of this clone. At one of its ends the junction is not consistent with the germline gene, which may arise from a read error. The chain has TRBV5-1 and TRBJ1-1, with 10 positions matching TRBD1. The length of the CDR3 is 16 residues. Germline assignment: CDR1 SGHRS and CDR2 YFSETQ. DNA for the CDR3: TGCGCCAGCAGCGAGGGGACAGGGGTAGGGAACAGTGAAGCTTTCTTT. Translation: CASSEGTGVGNSEAFF. The complete variable domain, with remaining parts taken from reference TRBV5-1 and TRBJ1-1, reads KAGVTQTPRYLIKTRGQQVTLSCSPISGHRSVSWYQQTPGQGLQFLFEYFSETQRNKGNFPGRFSGRQFSNSRSEMNVSTLELGDSALYLCASSEGTGVGNSEAFFGQGTRLTVV.

The chain combines TRBV30 with TRBJ2-2; 10 nucleotides agree with TRBD1. There are 13 residues in the CDR3. The V segment lost 3 bases and the J segment 6 bases; nucleotides outside the gene matches: 1. Germline V gene data show CDR1 as GTSNPN and CDR2 as SVGIG (reference sequence). The CDR3 is CAWRDRGSGELFF. The CDR3 nucleotides read TGTGCCTGGAGGGACAGGGGGTCCGGGGAGCTGTTTTTT.

The CDR3 DNA reads TGTGCCAGCTCACCAAAGACGTCCTGGGGGGACACCATATATTTT. Amino acid sequence: CASSPKTSWGDTIYF. The chain carries TRBV18 and TRBJ1-3, with TRBD1 as a possible D gene (5 bases). Trimming cost V 2 bases and J 8 bases, with 16 bases left between them. The CDR3 is 15 amino acids. The germline V gene has CDR1 KGHSH and CDR2 LQKENI.

The J gene is TRBJ1-1, the V gene TRBV4-2; D possibly corresponds to TRBD1 (6 bases). Germline loops: CDR1 LGHNA, CDR2 YNFKEQ. The length of the CDR3 is 18 residues. The ends were cut back, 0 bases at V and 4 bases at J, with 21 bases in the middle. The CDR3 is CASSQDISGTPGGTEAFF. CDR3 nucleotide sequence: TGTGCCAGCAGCCAAGATATCTCCGGGACACCGGGGGGCACTGAAGCTTTCTTT.

This chain links TRBV6-1 with TRBJ1-3, with D uncertain. Trimming removed 3 bases from V and 3 bases from J, with 6 bases in between. There are 13 residues in the CDR3. Germline assignment: CDR1 MNHNS and CDR2 SASEGT. In nucleotides, the CDR3 is TGTGCCAGCAGTGACATTTTTGGAAACACCATATATTTT. This encodes CASSDIFGNTIYF.

This clone appeared once. This chain links TRBV6-5 with TRBJ1-6; possible D gene TRBD1, 5 bases. V lost 10 bases and J lost 5, with 12 bases in between. The CDR3 is made up of 13 amino acids. Germline-derived CDR1 and CDR2 are MNHEY and SVGAGI. CDR3 region: CATEGQNNSPLHF. CDR3 nucleotides: TGTGCCACGGAGGGGCAGAATAATTCACCCCTCCACTTT.

CDR3 region: CASSLSRGSEAFF. CDR3 in DNA: TGTGCCAGCAGTTTATCGAGGGGGAGCGAAGCTTTCTTT. The chain combines TRBV27 with TRBJ1-1; possible D gene TRBD1, 6 bases. CDR3 size: 13 residues. The germline CDR1 and CDR2 sequences are MNHEY and SMNVEV (reference sequence). The V gene lost 0 bases and the J gene lost 8 bases, with 10 bases spanning the gap.

The V gene is TRBV29-1, the J gene TRBJ1-1; 8 bases match TRBD1. V gave up 8 bases and J gave up 1 base; unmatched junction bases: 6. The CDR3 loop spans 13 amino acids. CDR1 is SQVTM, CDR2 ANQGSEA, per germline. DNA of the CDR3: TGCAGCTCCTGGACAGGGCCGAACACTGAAGCTTTCTTT. Amino acids: CSSWTGPNTEAFF.

This rearrangement joins TRBV7-2 to TRBJ2-7; 8 bases align to TRBD2. Trimming removed 6 bases from V and 2 bases from J; junction bases left unmatched: 3. Looked up from germline, CDR1 is SGHTA and CDR2 is FQGNSA. CDR3 length: 13 residues. CDR3 sequence: CASRMGLAYEQYF. CDR3 nucleotides: TGTGCCAGCAGAATGGGACTAGCCTACGAGCAGTACTTC.

The sample holds a few counts of this clone. The chain joins TRBV7-8 to TRBJ2-7; tentative D call: TRBD1 (6 bases). In germline, CDR1 is SGHVS, CDR2 FQNEAQ. The CDR3 has 15 amino acids. The V gene lost 4 bases and the J gene lost 4 bases, with 17 bases spanning the gap. DNA for the CDR3: TGTGCCAGCAGCTATGGTCAGGCCAGGGGTTACGAGCAGTACTTC. It encodes CASSYGQARGYEQYF.

V and J are TRBV27 and TRBJ1-2; TRBD1 agrees at 8 bases. Germline trimming cut 3 bases from V and 8 bases from J; bases unmatched to any gene: 14. The CDR3 runs 16 residues. Germline CDR1 MNHEY, CDR2 SMNVEV (reference sequence). The CDR3 sequence is CASSFGQGGVNGGYTF. The CDR3 region has the DNA TGTGCCAGCAGTTTCGGACAGGGCGGAGTTAATGGGGGCTACACCTTC.

The V call is TRBV7-9, the J call TRBJ2-7; no firm D call. V was pared by 6 bases and J by 5 bases, with 20 bases between. The CDR3 has 15 amino acids. Germline CDR1 SEHNR, CDR2 FQNEAQ (reference sequence). The CDR3, as DNA: TGTGCCAGCAGTCATCTGATCGCGTCCAGGAACGAGCAGTACTTC. It yields the protein CASSHLIASRNEQYF.

The V call is TRBV2, the J call TRBJ2-1; the match to TRBD2 covers 8 bases. The CDR3 loop spans 15 amino acids. V lost 4 bases, J lost 3 bases, and 5 bases stayed unmatched. CDR1 is SNHLY and CDR2 is FYNNEI in the germline V gene. CDR3 amino acids: CASSVLAGYYNEQFF. CDR3 nucleotide sequence: TGTGCCAGCAGTGTGTTAGCGGGGTACTACAATGAGCAGTTCTTC.

This chain links TRBV19 with TRBJ2-7; weak D call: TRBD2 (6 bases). Per germline, CDR1 LNHDA and CDR2 SQIVND (reference sequence). Deletions cut 3 bases from V and 7 bases from J, with 19 bases between. The CDR3 covers 15 residues. The CDR3 spells CASSISADYLGEQYF. CDR3 in DNA: TGTGCCAGTAGTATTAGCGCGGACTACTTGGGGGAGCAGTACTTC.

This rearrangement joins TRBV19 to TRBJ1-1, with 12 bases matching TRBD1. The V segment lost 7 bases and the J segment 0 bases; nucleotides outside the gene matches: 6. Germline CDR1 LNHDA, CDR2 SQIVND (reference sequence). The CDR3 has 16 amino acids. This CDR3 reads CASTRDRGPLNTEAFF. For the CDR3, the DNA is TGTGCCAGTACCCGGGACAGGGGGCCGTTGAACACTGAAGCTTTCTTT.

A few counts support this clone. The V gene is TRBV19, the J gene TRBJ1-1; no definite D call. The germline V and J ends were trimmed by 11 bases and 0 bases, with 13 bases remaining between them. The germline V gene has CDR1 LNHDA and CDR2 SQIVND (reference sequence). The CDR3 runs to 13 residues. In nucleotides, the CDR3 is TGTGCCTGCGGGAGGACTATGAACACTGAAGCTTTCTTT. This gives the protein CACGRTMNTEAFF.

The rearrangement uses TRBV5-4 and TRBJ2-5; D is possibly TRBD1 (5 bases). V was trimmed by 4 bases and J by 0 bases, leaving 10 bases between them. This CDR3 spans 14 amino acids. Germline loops: CDR1 SGHNT, CDR2 YYREEE (reference sequence). The CDR3 nucleotides read TGTGCCAGCAGCCCTGACAGATACCAAGAGACCCAGTACTTC. This encodes CASSPDRYQETQYF.

The chain links TRBV28 to TRBJ1-5, with TRBD1 matching 10 bases. The CDR3 is made up of 17 amino acids. Trimming at V came to 10 bases and at J to 2 bases, leaving 14 bases not matched to a gene. Germline assignment: CDR1 MDHEN and CDR2 SYDVKM. The CDR3 loop is CATLQPGTGAGNQPQHF. CDR3 coding DNA: TGTGCCACCCTACAGCCCGGGACAGGGGCGGGCAATCAGCCCCAGCATTTT.

The chain combines TRBV7-6 with TRBJ2-2; D gene unclear. Germline V lookup: CDR1 SGHVS, CDR2 FNYEAQ. The V gene lost 5 bases and the J gene lost 4 bases, with 5 bases spanning the gap. This CDR3 contains 12 residues. In DNA, the CDR3 is TGTGCCAGCAGCACAATCACCGGGGAGCTGTTTTTT. Protein sequence: CASSTITGELFF. Full variable domain (outside the CDR3, taken from reference TRBV7-6 and TRBJ2-2): GAGVSQSPRYKVTKRGQDVALRCDPISGHVSLYWYRQALGQGPEFLTYFNYEAQQDKSGLPNDRFSAERPEGSISTLTIQRTEQRDSAMYRCASSTITGELFFGEGSRLTVL.

The chain recombines TRBV30 with TRBJ1-6, with D possibly TRBD1 on 5 matching bases. CDR3 size: 14 residues. Looked up from germline, CDR1 is GTSNPN and CDR2 is SVGIG (reference sequence). The V end lost 2 bases, the J end lost 7 bases, and 12 bases lay between the germline ends. In nucleotides, the CDR3 is TGTGCCTGGAGTATCCCGGGGGGAAATTCACCCCTCCACTTT. This gives the protein CAWSIPGGNSPLHF.

The rearrangement uses TRBV5-1 and TRBJ1-1, with 7 bases lining up with TRBD1. The CDR3 length is 16 residues. Trimming at V came to 0 bases and at J to 0 bases, leaving 5 bases not matched to a gene. Germline CDR1 SGHRS, CDR2 YFSETQ. The CDR3 nucleotides are TGCGCCAGCAGCTTGGACGGGACAGTGCTGAACACTGAAGCTTTCTTT. This translates into CASSLDGTVLNTEAFF.

The J gene is TRBJ2-2, the V gene TRBV11-2, with 8 bases identical to TRBD2. The CDR3 runs to 16 residues. J was trimmed by 3 bases and V by 5 bases; bases with no gene match: 8. From germline, CDR1 is SGHAT and CDR2 FQNNGV. CDR3 DNA sequence: TGTGCCAGCAGCCCGGGGGGGAAGCGTGACACCGGGGAGCTGTTTTTT. Residues: CASSPGGKRDTGELFF.

J is TRBJ1-5 and V is TRBV4-1; no reliable D call. V was shortened by 0 bases and J by 3 bases, with 12 bases between the two germline ends. In germline, CDR1 is MGHRA, CDR2 YSYEKL. This CDR3 is built from 16 residues. In nucleotides, the CDR3 is TGCGCCAGCAGCCAAGACAGGAACAGATACAATCAGCCCCAGCATTTT. As protein: CASSQDRNRYNQPQHF.

The V call is TRBV2, the J call TRBJ1-5; D remains unclear. Trimming cost V 8 bases and J 0 bases, with 14 bases left between them. There are 15 residues in the CDR3. Per germline, CDR1 SNHLY and CDR2 FYNNEI. For the CDR3, the DNA is TGTGCCAGCCGCCCCTCGGGAAATAGCAATCAGCCCCAGCATTTT. It specifies CASRPSGNSNQPQHF. Filled out from reference TRBV2 and TRBJ1-5, the complete variable domain reads EPEVTQTPSHQVTQMGQEVILRCVPISNHLYFYWYRQILGQKVEFLVSFYNNEISEKSEIFDDQFSVERPDGSNFTLKIRSTKLEDSAMYFCASRPSGNSNQPQHFGDGTRLSIL.

Comments on this clone: Additional DNA sequences in this sample encode the identical CDR3. V usage is TRBV15 and J usage is TRBJ2-5; possible D gene TRBD1, 6 bases. Trimming took off 3 bases at V and 4 bases at J, with 9 bases between the two ends. Germline assignment: CDR1 LNHNV and CDR2 YYDKDF (reference sequence). The CDR3 is made up of 13 amino acids. The CDR3: CATSRDSRETQYF. As DNA, the CDR3 is TGTGCCACCAGCAGGGACAGTCGAGAGACCCAGTACTTC. Variable domain in full (rest from reference TRBV15 and TRBJ2-5): DAMVIQNPRYQVTQFGKPVTLSCSQTLNHNVMYWYQQKSSQAPKLLFHYYDKDFNNEADTPDNFQSRRPNTSFCFLDIRSPGLGDTAMYLCATSRDSRETQYFGPGTRLLVL.

The chain employs TRBV4-2 and TRBJ1-1; weak D call: TRBD1 (6 bases). The CDR3 is made up of 16 amino acids. Trimming left V 0 bases short and J 2 bases short, with 13 bases between. CDR1 and CDR2 (germline): LGHNA, YNFKEQ. CDR3 coding DNA: TGTGCCAGCAGCCAAGAGTGGGGACAACAAAACACTGAAGCTTTCTTT. Protein sequence: CASSQEWGQQNTEAFF.

The chain's CDR3 is CASSAVTGGFSGGYTF. CDR3 DNA: TGCGCCAGCAGCGCCGTGACAGGGGGTTTTTCCGGTGGCTACACCTTC. The V call is TRBV5-1, the J call TRBJ1-2; TRBD1 agrees at 9 bases. Looked up from germline, CDR1 is SGHRS and CDR2 is YFSETQ. There are 16 residues in the CDR3. Trimming took 4 bases from V and 7 from J; bases not matched to a gene: 14.

The J gene is TRBJ1-1, the V gene TRBV30; a weak D match, TRBD1 (6 bases). CDR1 and CDR2 from the germline V gene are GTSNPN and SVGIG (reference sequence). CDR3 size: 13 residues. V was trimmed by 4 bases and J by 11 bases, leaving 20 bases between them. In DNA, the CDR3 is TGTGCCTGGACCTCCGGGACAAAAAATTGGGCTTTCTTT. Translating gives CAWTSGTKNWAFF.